This TCR beta chain came from a study of cytomegalovirus exposure and HLA in healthy donors. Study-wide points: Productive rates of about 90% or about 30% were seen for most TCR beta V segments in an earlier analysis. Researchers reported from a later analysis that most CMV-associated TCR beta chains appeared HLA-restricted. In a later analysis, a genetic analysis reported fewer productive-TCR N-insertions in an Asian-associated ancestry cluster than the cohort average.

This CDR3 has 15 residues. Trimming removed 4 bases from V and 4 bases from J; junction bases left unmatched: 10. The V gene's germline CDR1 is SGHDN and CDR2 FVKESK. This clone was recorded only once. The antigen is not known. A multiplex PCR was run with 60 Vbeta primers and 13 Jbeta primers. The table came from immunoSEQ multiplex PCR; TCRdb's copy has only in-frame clones and leaves some out. The data show around 61,000 clones, with about 90% seen just once and approximately 1.6% held by the top ten. The sequenced material came from PBMCs. J is TRBJ2-7 and V is TRBV14; TRBD1 aligns across 7 bases. This receptor was obtained from a man aged 25-45 years in good health and CMV-seropositive. CDR3 in amino acids: CASSLSGTEFYEQYF. The CDR3 DNA is TGTGCCAGCAGCCTATCCGGGACAGAGTTTTACGAGCAGTACTTC.